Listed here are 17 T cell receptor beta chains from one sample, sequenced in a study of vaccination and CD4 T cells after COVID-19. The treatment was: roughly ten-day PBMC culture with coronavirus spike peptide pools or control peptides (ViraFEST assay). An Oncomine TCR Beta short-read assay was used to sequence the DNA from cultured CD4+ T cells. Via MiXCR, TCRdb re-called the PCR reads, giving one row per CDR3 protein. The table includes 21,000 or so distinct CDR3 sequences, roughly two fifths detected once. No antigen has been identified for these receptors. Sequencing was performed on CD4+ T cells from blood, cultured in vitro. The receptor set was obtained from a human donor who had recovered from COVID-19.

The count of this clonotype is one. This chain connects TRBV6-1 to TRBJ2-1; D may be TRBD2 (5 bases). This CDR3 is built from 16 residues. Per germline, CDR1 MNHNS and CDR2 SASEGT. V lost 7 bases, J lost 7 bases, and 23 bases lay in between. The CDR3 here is CASTRRSGVRRNEQFF. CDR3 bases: TGTGCCAGCACCCGCAGGAGCGGCGTCCGGCGGAATGAGCAGTTCTTC.

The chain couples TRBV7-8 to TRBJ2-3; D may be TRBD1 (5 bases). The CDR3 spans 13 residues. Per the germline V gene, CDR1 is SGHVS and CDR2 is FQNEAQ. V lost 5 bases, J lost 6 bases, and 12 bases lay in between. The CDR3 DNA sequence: TGTGCCAGCAGCCCAAGAAGACAGGATACGCAGTATTTT. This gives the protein CASSPRRQDTQYF.

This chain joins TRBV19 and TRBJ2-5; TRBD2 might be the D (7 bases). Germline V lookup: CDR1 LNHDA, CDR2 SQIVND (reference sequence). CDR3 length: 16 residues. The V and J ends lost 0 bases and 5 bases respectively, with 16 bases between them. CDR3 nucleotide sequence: TGTGCCAGTAGTATAGATTCCCCGGGGGGCCTTGAGACCCAGTACTTC. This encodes CASSIDSPGGLETQYF.

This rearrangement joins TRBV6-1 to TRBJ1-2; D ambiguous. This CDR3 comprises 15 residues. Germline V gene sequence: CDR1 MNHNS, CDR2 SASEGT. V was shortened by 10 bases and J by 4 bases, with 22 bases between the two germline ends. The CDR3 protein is CATQDVGVLRYGYTF. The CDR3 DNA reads TGTGCCACCCAGGATGTTGGGGTCCTACGCTATGGCTACACCTTC.

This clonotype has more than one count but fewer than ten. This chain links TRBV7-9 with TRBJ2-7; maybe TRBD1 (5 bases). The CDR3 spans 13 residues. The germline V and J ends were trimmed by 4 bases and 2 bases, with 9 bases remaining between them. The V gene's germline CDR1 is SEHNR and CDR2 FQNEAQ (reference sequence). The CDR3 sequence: CASSWGRTYEQYF. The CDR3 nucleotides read TGTGCCAGCAGCTGGGGCCGTACCTACGAGCAGTACTTC.

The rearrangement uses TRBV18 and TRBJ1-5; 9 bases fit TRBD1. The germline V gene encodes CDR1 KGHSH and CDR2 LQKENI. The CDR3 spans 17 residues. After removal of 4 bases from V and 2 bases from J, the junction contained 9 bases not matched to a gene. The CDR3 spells CASSRVRTGDGNQPQHF. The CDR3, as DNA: TGTGCCAGCTCACGGGTGAGGACAGGGGACGGCAATCAGCCCCAGCATTTT.

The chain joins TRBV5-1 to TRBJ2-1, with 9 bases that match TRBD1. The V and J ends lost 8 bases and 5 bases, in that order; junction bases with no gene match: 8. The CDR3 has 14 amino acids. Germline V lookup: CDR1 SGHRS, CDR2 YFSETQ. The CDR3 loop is CASGGQGSNNEQFF. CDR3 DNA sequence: TGCGCCAGTGGCGGACAGGGGTCCAACAATGAGCAGTTCTTC.

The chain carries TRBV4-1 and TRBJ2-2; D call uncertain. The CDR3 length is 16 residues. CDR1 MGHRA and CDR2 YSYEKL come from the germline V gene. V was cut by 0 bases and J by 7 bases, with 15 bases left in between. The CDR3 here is CASSQDDGVLHGELFF. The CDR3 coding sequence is TGCGCCAGCAGCCAAGACGATGGGGTTCTTCACGGGGAGCTGTTTTTT.

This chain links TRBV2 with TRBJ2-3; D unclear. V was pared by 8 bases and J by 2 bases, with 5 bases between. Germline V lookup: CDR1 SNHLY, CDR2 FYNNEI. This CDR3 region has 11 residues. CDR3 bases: TGTGCCAGCGGGCTCACAGATACGCAGTATTTT. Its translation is CASGLTDTQYF. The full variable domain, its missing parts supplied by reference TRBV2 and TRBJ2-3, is EPEVTQTPSHQVTQMGQEVILRCVPISNHLYFYWYRQILGQKVEFLVSFYNNEISEKSEIFDDQFSVERPDGSNFTLKIRSTKLEDSAMYFCASGLTDTQYFGPGTRLTVL.

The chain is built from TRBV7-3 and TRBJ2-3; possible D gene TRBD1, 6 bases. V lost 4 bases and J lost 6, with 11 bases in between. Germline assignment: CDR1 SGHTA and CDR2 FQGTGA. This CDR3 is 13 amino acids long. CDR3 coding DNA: TGTGCCAGCAGCTCGACCCAGGGGGATACGCAGTATTTT. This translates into CASSSTQGDTQYF.

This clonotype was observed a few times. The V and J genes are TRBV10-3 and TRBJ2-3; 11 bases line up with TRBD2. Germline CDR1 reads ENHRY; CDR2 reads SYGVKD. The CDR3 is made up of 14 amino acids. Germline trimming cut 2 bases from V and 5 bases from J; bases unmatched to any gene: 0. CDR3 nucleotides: TGTGCCATCAGTGAGGGGACTAGCGGAGATACGCAGTATTTT. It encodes CAISEGTSGDTQYF.

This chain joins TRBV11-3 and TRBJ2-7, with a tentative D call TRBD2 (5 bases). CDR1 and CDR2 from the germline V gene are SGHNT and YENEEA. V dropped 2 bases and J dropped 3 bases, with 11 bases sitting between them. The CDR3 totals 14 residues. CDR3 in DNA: TGTGCCAGCAGCTTACCGGGATCCTTCTACGAGCAGTACTTC. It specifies CASSLPGSFYEQYF.

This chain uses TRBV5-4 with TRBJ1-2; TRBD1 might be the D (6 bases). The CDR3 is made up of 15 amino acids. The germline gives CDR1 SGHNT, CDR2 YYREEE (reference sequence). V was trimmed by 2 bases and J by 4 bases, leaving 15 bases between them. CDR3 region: CASSFRDTAPYGYTF. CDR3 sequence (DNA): TGTGCCAGCAGCTTCCGGGACACGGCTCCCTATGGCTACACCTTC.

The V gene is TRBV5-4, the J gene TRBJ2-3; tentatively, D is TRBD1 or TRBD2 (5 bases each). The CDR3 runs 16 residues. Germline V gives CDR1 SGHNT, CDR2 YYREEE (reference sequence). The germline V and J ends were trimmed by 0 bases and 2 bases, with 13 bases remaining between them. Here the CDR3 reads CASSLAGAAATDTQYF. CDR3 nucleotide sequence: TGTGCCAGCAGCTTGGCCGGGGCGGCGGCCACAGATACGCAGTATTTT.

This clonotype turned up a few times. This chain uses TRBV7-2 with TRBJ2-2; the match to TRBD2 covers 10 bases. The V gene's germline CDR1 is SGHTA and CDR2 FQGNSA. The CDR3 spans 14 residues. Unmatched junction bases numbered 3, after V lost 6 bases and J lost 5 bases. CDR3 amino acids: CASRQRGGTGELFF. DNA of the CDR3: TGTGCCAGCAGACAGCGGGGGGGTACCGGGGAGCTGTTTTTT.

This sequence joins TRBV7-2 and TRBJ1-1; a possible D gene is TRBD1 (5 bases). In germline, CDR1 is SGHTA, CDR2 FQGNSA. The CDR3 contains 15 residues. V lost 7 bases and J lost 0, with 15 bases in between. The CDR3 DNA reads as TGTGCCAGCATCGCAGACAGCCTCATGAACACTGAAGCTTTCTTT. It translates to CASIADSLMNTEAFF.

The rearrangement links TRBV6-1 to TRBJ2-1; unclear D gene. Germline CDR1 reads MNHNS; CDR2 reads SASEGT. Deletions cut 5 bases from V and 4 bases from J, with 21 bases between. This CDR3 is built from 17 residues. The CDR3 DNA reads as TGTGCCAGCAGTCGCCGGCGTTTGGGTCAGGAATACAATGAGCAGTTCTTC. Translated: CASSRRRLGQEYNEQFF.